Following are 7 T cell receptor beta chains from one sample sequenced in a study of cytomegalovirus exposure and HLA in healthy donors. PCR involved 60 Vbeta and 13 Jbeta primers. The protocol was immunoSEQ multiplex PCR, while the TCRdb copy is restricted to in-frame clones and leaves out a portion. The repertoire holds around 160,000 clones, more than 65% seen once, with 2.8% in the top ten. Sequenced material: PBMCs. These TCRs come from a woman aged 40 to 50 in good health and CMV-seropositive.

V gene TRBV4-3 combines with J gene TRBJ1-3; D is unclear. Trimming took off 0 bases at V and 0 bases at J, with 6 bases between the two ends. Germline CDR1 and CDR2: LGHNA and YSLEER. The CDR3 is made up of 15 amino acids. The DNA for the CDR3 is TGCGCCAGCAGCCAAGAGGCAAACTCTGGAAACACCATATATTTT. Encoded protein: CASSQEANSGNTIYF.

This chain joins TRBV10-3 and TRBJ2-1; tentative D call: TRBD2 (6 bases). Germline CDR1 ENHRY, CDR2 SYGVKD. The CDR3 totals 15 residues. V was trimmed by 0 bases and J by 3 bases, leaving 9 bases between them. The CDR3 reads CAISESSGHYNEQFF. In DNA, the CDR3 is TGTGCCATCAGTGAGTCTAGCGGCCACTACAATGAGCAGTTCTTC.

This clone was counted only a few times. The CDR3 nucleotides are TGTGCCAGCAGGATAGATCGCTCCTATAATTCACCCCTCCACTTT. This sequence encodes CASRIDRSYNSPLHF. The V and J genes are TRBV27 and TRBJ1-6; D is unclear. Trimming removed 6 bases from V and 0 bases from J, with 9 bases in between. Germline CDR1 MNHEY, CDR2 SMNVEV (reference sequence). CDR3 length: 15 residues.

This clone was picked up a small number of times. The chain carries TRBV4-2 and TRBJ1-2; D gene ambiguous. The germline CDR1 and CDR2 sequences are LGHNA and YNFKEQ. The CDR3 has 13 amino acids. The V gene lost 0 bases and the J gene lost 8 bases, with 10 bases spanning the gap. The CDR3 DNA is TGTGCCAGCAGCCAAGATAGAAGTTCCGGCTACACCTTC. This codes for CASSQDRSSGYTF.

The chain is built from TRBV5-1 and TRBJ2-5, with TRBD1 matching 7 bases. The CDR3 length is 15 residues. Germline V lookup: CDR1 SGHRS, CDR2 YFSETQ. V was clipped by 2 bases and J by 4 bases; unmatched bases: 8. As DNA, the CDR3 is TGCGCCAGCAGCTTATCGGGACAGCCTCCAGAGACCCAGTACTTC. It is translated as CASSLSGQPPETQYF.

This chain connects TRBV6-1 to TRBJ2-1, with D possibly matching TRBD1 (6 bases). This CDR3 contains 14 residues. The V gene's germline CDR1 is MNHNS and CDR2 SASEGT. Trimming pared 3 bases from V and 2 bases from J, leaving 8 bases between. The CDR3 DNA reads as TGTGCCAGCAGTGACGAGGGGGCCTACAATGAGCAGTTCTTC. Translated, it gives CASSDEGAYNEQFF.

The rearrangement joins TRBV5-1 to TRBJ2-2, with a possible D match to TRBD1 (5 bases). The length of the CDR3 is 14 residues. Per germline, CDR1 SGHRS and CDR2 YFSETQ. The V end was cut by 4 bases, the J end by 3 bases, with 10 bases between. The DNA of the CDR3 is TGCGCCAGCAGCCCGCAGGGCGACACCGGGGAGCTGTTTTTT. It codes for CASSPQGDTGELFF.